This TCR beta chain appears in the sequencing data of a study of cytotoxic CD8 clonotypes in ibrutinib-treated CLL. At the level of the study: IGHV unmutated about 17; relapsed/refractory approximately 10; treatment-naive about 15.

V was cut by 6 bases and J by 5 bases, with 11 bases left in between. Germline assignment: CDR1 WSHSY and CDR2 SAAADI. The CDR3 loop spans 13 amino acids. Regarding the study as a whole: While tracking circulating CD8+ T-cell counts, baseline clonality exceeded that of age-matched healthy donors.

This clone was observed a handful of times. Its antigen is still unknown. Clones were read by immunoSEQ multiplex PCR, and TCRdb kept only the in-frame ones, dropping some. The table has 55,000 to 80,000 clones, less than 75% seen once. Sequencing used PBMCs, obtained after 12 months of ibrutinib treatment. The chain recombines TRBV10-2 with TRBJ1-5; D call uncertain. The source is a human donor with chronic lymphocytic leukemia. The CDR3, as DNA: TGCGCCAGCAGAGTAGGCACGGATCAGCCCCAGCATTTT. Amino acids: CASRVGTDQPQHF.